This TCR beta chain was sequenced for a study of human T cells and chemical hapten exposure. Study information: Diphenylcyclopropenone was applied weekly to patients' scalps across the approximately 25-week study.

This clonotype was seen more than once but under ten times. TCRdb recomputed calls from the RACE reads with MiXCR, one row per CDR3 protein. Among 360,000 or so distinct CDR3 sequences, over 6% were seen once, and the ten largest hold over 5.5%. Time point denoted: patch test 2, 6 weeks after DPC sensitization. As for treatment: therapeutic diphenylcyclopropenone sensitization with weekly scalp DPC. The CDR3 totals 12 residues. Trimming removed 3 bases at V and 6 bases at J, with 9 bases between. Germline values: CDR1 ENHRY, CDR2 SYGVKD. The sequenced sample was whole blood, obtained in connection with sensitization to the hapten diphenylcyclopropenone (DPC). This sequence originates from a young woman with alopecia areata. Some clones in this sample may be carry-over from other donors' samples. The V and J genes are TRBV10-3 and TRBJ2-7, with D perhaps TRBD1 or TRBD2 (5 bases each). DNA of the CDR3: TGTGCCATCAGTGATCCGGGACGCGAGCAGTACTTC. It codes for CAISDPGREQYF.